This is a list of T cell receptor beta chains from one sample in a study of shared clonotypes between healthy human individuals. Data came from immunoSEQ multiplex PCR; TCRdb stores just in-frame clones and leaves some out. The repertoire holds more than 500,000 clones, with roughly 95% as singletons. Sequencing was performed on naive CD4+ T cells sorted from blood. The receptors come from a woman between 25 and 40 years old in good health. Both conserved end residues are part of each CDR3. A D gene is named only where the DNA matches it firmly. Clone size is given for some rows only: seen once, a few or many times, or a class if the clone is expanded.

len	d_gene	v_gene	abundance	j_gene	CDR3aa	CDR3nt
13	TRBD1	TRBV28	.	TRBJ1-4	CASSSGQNEKLFF	TGTGCCAGCAGTTCGGGACAGAATGAAAAACTGTTTTTT
18	.	TRBV2	.	TRBJ2-6	CASSGRGRAISGANVLTF	TGTGCCAGCAGTGGTCGCGGCAGGGCTATCTCTGGGGCCAACGTCCTGACTTTC
16	TRBD1	TRBV11-2	.	TRBJ1-1	CASSSEWTGGSVEAFF	TGTGCCAGCAGCTCCGAATGGACAGGGGGCTCGGTTGAAGCTTTCTTT
12	.	TRBV6-1	once	TRBJ2-7	CASSEEVYEQYF	TGTGCCAGCAGTGAAGAAGTTTACGAGCAGTACTTC
16	.	TRBV5-1	.	TRBJ1-5	CASSPYGGNSITAQHF	TGCGCCAGCAGCCCCTATGGAGGCAATTCAATCACAGCCCAGCATTTT
16	.	TRBV19	once	TRBJ2-1	CASSIISCRSYNEQFF	TGTGCCAGTAGTATAATTTCTTGTCGCTCCTACAATGAGCAGTTCTTC
13	.	TRBV2	.	TRBJ2-7	CASSGTDFVEQYF	TGTGCCAGCAGTGGGACGGATTTTGTAGAGCAGTACTTC
14	.	TRBV11-2	.	TRBJ2-7	CASSLVPGWYEQYF	TGTGCCAGCAGCTTAGTTCCCGGATGGTACGAGCAGTACTTC
14	.	TRBV11-2	.	TRBJ2-1	CASSSRMVRNEQFF	TGTGCCAGCAGCTCCCGTATGGTGAGAAATGAGCAGTTCTTC
12	.	TRBV29-1	once	TRBJ2-2	CSVGSRAGELFF	TGCAGCGTTGGTTCGAGGGCCGGGGAGCTGTTTTTT
15	.	TRBV7-3	.	TRBJ2-1	CASSYSGATYNEQFF	TGTGCCAGCAGTTATAGCGGCGCTACCTACAATGAGCAGTTCTTC
15	.	TRBV18	.	TRBJ1-4	CASSPSLATNEKLFF	TGTGCCAGCTCACCATCCCTCGCAACTAATGAAAAACTGTTTTTT
15	.	TRBV9	.	TRBJ2-5	CASSVAQGPGETQYF	TGTGCCAGCAGCGTAGCGCAGGGGCCGGGGGAGACCCAGTACTTC
16	.	TRBV7-2	.	TRBJ2-1	CASSSRPGGLYNEQFF	TGTGCCAGCAGCTCGCGCCCTGGAGGGTTGTACAATGAGCAGTTCTTC
17	TRBD2	TRBV10-1	.	TRBJ2-2	CASSESLAGVGTGELFF	TGCGCCAGCAGTGAGAGCCTAGCGGGAGTAGGGACCGGGGAGCTGTTTTTT
14	.	TRBV2	.	TRBJ2-7	CATSGTRVGGEQYF	TGTGCCACCTCCGGGACTCGAGTTGGAGGCGAGCAGTACTTC
13	TRBD2	TRBV28	once	TRBJ2-7	CASSFSGNYEQYF	TGTGCCAGCAGTTTCAGCGGGAACTACGAGCAGTACTTC
11	.	TRBV19	.	TRBJ2-1	CASSLSSGLVF	TGTGCCAGTAGTCTCTCCTCGGGTTTGGTCTTC
17	.	TRBV29-1	.	TRBJ2-1	CSVEDPTSLGTHNEQFF	TGCAGCGTTGAAGACCCAACCAGCCTGGGTACACACAATGAGCAGTTCTTC
14	.	TRBV5-5	.	TRBJ1-2	CASSFPSDNYGYTF	TGTGCCAGCAGCTTCCCCAGTGATAACTATGGCTACACCTTC
15	TRBD2	TRBV10-1	.	TRBJ2-7	CASSGSGSGSYEQYF	TGCGCCAGCAGCGGTAGCGGGAGTGGGTCCTACGAGCAGTACTTC
15	.	TRBV18	once	TRBJ1-2	CASSLAGGNNYGYTF	TGTGCCAGCTCATTAGCTGGGGGAAACAACTATGGCTACACCTTC
15	TRBD1	TRBV11-2	.	TRBJ1-2	CASSRPGRGPGGYTF	TGTGCCAGCAGCCGGCCCGGCAGGGGGCCAGGTGGCTACACCTTC
15	.	TRBV19	.	TRBJ1-4	CASSIGPGVDEKLFF	TGTGCCAGTAGTATAGGGCCAGGCGTCGATGAAAAACTGTTTTTT
16	.	TRBV5-1	.	TRBJ2-7	CASSFRTPQTLYEQYF	TGCGCCAGCAGCTTTCGTACCCCTCAGACCTTATACGAGCAGTACTTC
15	TRBD1	TRBV7-2	.	TRBJ1-5	CASSPRTGGLQPQHF	TGTGCCAGCAGCCCGCGGACAGGGGGCCTTCAGCCCCAGCATTTT
13	.	TRBV5-6	.	TRBJ2-1	CASSLSPASEQFF	TGTGCCAGCAGCTTGAGTCCCGCAAGTGAGCAGTTCTTC
14	TRBD1	TRBV9	.	TRBJ1-2	CASSVDRTGFGYTF	TGTGCCAGCAGCGTAGATCGGACAGGGTTTGGCTACACCTTC
16	TRBD2	TRBV18	.	TRBJ2-7	CASSPRLAGERYEQYF	TGTGCCAGCTCACCCAGACTAGCGGGAGAGCGCTACGAGCAGTACTTC
16	.	TRBV5-4	.	TRBJ2-7	CASSLGGIRGRYEQYF	TGTGCCAGCAGCTTGGGCGGGATCCGGGGTCGATACGAGCAGTACTTC
14	.	TRBV30	.	TRBJ2-2	CAWSAGLPTGELFF	TGTGCCTGGAGCGCGGGACTCCCCACCGGGGAGCTGTTTTTT
12	.	TRBV10-3	.	TRBJ1-5	CAISDQNQPQHF	TGTGCCATCAGTGACCAAAATCAGCCCCAGCATTTT
15	.	TRBV7-3	.	TRBJ2-2	CASSPWAGDTGELFF	TGTGCCAGCAGCCCCTGGGCAGGGGACACCGGGGAGCTGTTTTTT
14	TRBD1	TRBV7-7	.	TRBJ2-3	CASSPGTGVDTQYF	TGTGCCAGCAGCCCCGGGACAGGGGTAGATACGCAGTATTTT
15	TRBD1	TRBV28	.	TRBJ1-6	CASSLVQGVRSPLHF	TGTGCCAGCAGTTTGGTTCAGGGGGTTCGATCACCCCTCCACTTT
14	.	TRBV6-5	once	TRBJ2-7	CASSSDLWAYEQYF	TGTGCCAGCAGTTCCGACCTTTGGGCTTACGAGCAGTACTTC
16	TRBD1	TRBV5-1	.	TRBJ1-4	CASSLNRGISNEKLFF	TGCGCCAGCAGCTTGAACAGGGGGATATCTAATGAAAAACTGTTTTTT